The clone carrying this T cell receptor (beta chain) was seen a few times. Its cognate antigen is unknown. All donors comprised healthy Caucasians. TCRdb re-analysed the 5' RACE reads in MiXCR, keeping a single row per CDR3 protein. The sample carries roughly 250,000 distinct CDR3 sequences, approximately 7.9% recorded once. This specimen belongs to a study of identical twins. The CDR3 sequence is 16 residues long. V lost 5 bases to trimming and J lost 7 bases; unmatched junction nucleotides: 10. Germline V lookup: CDR1 SGHTA, CDR2 FQGNSA. General study results and limits: Zero-insertion analyses might be partly confounded by invariant T cells like MAIT and iNKT. Whereas memory repertoires showed no such difference, abundant cord blood beta clonotypes carried fewer insertions.

The sample was also reused in another study, on yellow fever vaccine responses in identical twins.

The genes are TRBV7-2 and TRBJ2-1; 11 bases map to TRBD2. This TCR was sampled from a woman under 30 in good health. The sample was CD8+ T cells sorted from blood. Here the CDR3 reads CASSPIAGGLFNEQFF. The CDR3 DNA sequence: TGTGCCAGCAGCCCGATAGCGGGGGGGCTTTTTAATGAGCAGTTCTTC.